This T cell receptor (beta chain) was captured by sequencing in a study of shared clonotypes between healthy human individuals. Findings and limits, study-wide: Generally, naive subsets came out with larger estimated richness than memory subsets.

TCRdb keeps only in-frame clones here, not all; method: immunoSEQ multiplex PCR. The sample lists 2.3 million or so clones, approximately 95% seen once, with about 0.41% in the top ten. Trimming removed 2 bases at V and 4 bases at J, with 7 bases between. Germline V CDR1 and CDR2: MGHDK, SYGVNS. The CDR3 contains 13 residues. The investigators split CD4+ cells into a CD45RA+ naive subset and a CD45RA-negative memory subset. A remark on this clone: The antigen is undetermined.

The V gene is TRBV25-1, the J gene TRBJ2-3; D uncertain. Specimen: naive CD4+ T cells from PBMCs. The subset here: CD45RA+ positively selected. This clonotype was sampled from a man aged 18 to 29 in good health. Some clones in this sample may be carry-over from other donors' samples. The CDR3 bases are TGTGCCAGCAGTGAAGGGCCTCCAGATACGCAGTATTTT. Its protein product is CASSEGPPDTQYF.